Included here is one TCR beta chain sequence, with context. What it binds is unknown. These data come from a study of T cell responses to AZD1222 COVID-19 vaccine. This CDR3 is built from 14 residues. Germline V CDR1 and CDR2: MNHEY, SVGAGI. The V end was cut by 5 bases, the J end by 7 bases, with 12 bases between. Some clones are missing from TCRdb's copy, which holds only in-frame ones; the method was immunoSEQ multiplex PCR. The sample consists of about 130,000 clones, 85% to 90% of them appearing once. Study observations and caveats: Breadth and depth of Spike-specific TCRs rose after two AZD1222 doses. As reported, nearly half of all spike-specific TCRs target variant regions that are unmutated.

This rearrangement joins TRBV6-5 to TRBJ1-6; perhaps TRBD1 as D (6 bases). Here the sequenced sample was peripheral blood, taken on day 0 of AZD1222 vaccination. The receptor comes from an adult in good health. CDR3 sequence reads: CASSTGRENSPLHF. The CDR3 DNA is TGTGCCAGCAGTACAGGGCGCGAAAATTCACCCCTCCACTTT.